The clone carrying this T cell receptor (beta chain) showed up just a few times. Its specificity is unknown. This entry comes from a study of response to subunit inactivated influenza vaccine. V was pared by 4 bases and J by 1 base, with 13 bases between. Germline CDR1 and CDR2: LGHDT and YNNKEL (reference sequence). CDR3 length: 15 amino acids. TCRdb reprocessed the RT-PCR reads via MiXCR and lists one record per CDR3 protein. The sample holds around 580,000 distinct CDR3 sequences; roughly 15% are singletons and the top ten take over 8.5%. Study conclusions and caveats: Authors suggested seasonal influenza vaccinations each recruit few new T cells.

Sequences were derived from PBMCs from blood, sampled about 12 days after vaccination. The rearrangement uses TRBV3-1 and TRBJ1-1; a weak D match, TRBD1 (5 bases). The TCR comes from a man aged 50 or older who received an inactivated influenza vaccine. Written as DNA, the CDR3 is TGTGCCAGCAGCCCCTCGGGGACCCAGAACACTGAAGCTTTCTTT. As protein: CASSPSGTQNTEAFF. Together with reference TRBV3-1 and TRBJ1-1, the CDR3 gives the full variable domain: DTAVSQTPKYLVTQMGNDKSIKCEQNLGHDTMYWYKQDSKKFLKIMFSYNNKELIINETVPNRFSPKSPDKAHLNLHINSLELGDSAVYFCASSPSGTQNTEAFFGQGTRLTVV.